Following are 9 T cell receptor beta chains from one sample sequenced in a study of cytomegalovirus exposure and HLA in healthy donors. The PCR ran on 60 Vbeta and 13 Jbeta primers. TCRdb's table, derived via immunoSEQ multiplex PCR, lists solely in-frame clones and lacks some. The sample has under 150,000 clones; over 75% are singletons. Sequencing input: PBMCs. The receptors were sampled from a woman aged 25-40 years in good health and CMV-seropositive.

V and J are TRBV15 and TRBJ1-1; D gene unclear. Germline assignment: CDR1 LNHNV and CDR2 YYDKDF (reference sequence). The CDR3 runs 16 residues. The V end was cut by 0 bases, the J end by 4 bases, with 15 bases between. The CDR3 region has the DNA TGTGCCACCAGCAGAGATTACGCGCCCCGGGGCACTGAAGCTTTCTTT. Translation gives CATSRDYAPRGTEAFF.

The chain carries TRBV7-3 and TRBJ1-2; the match to TRBD1 covers 9 bases. The CDR3 contains 13 residues. V trimming: 5 bases; J trimming: 4 bases; junction bases outside the gene matches: 2. CDR1 is SGHTA, CDR2 FQGTGA, per germline. Written as DNA, the CDR3 is TGTGCCAGCAGCGGGACAGGGACCTATGGCTACACCTTC. Protein product: CASSGTGTYGYTF. Full variable domain (missing parts from reference TRBV7-3 and TRBJ1-2): GAGVSQTPSNKVTEKGKYVELRCDPISGHTALYWYRQSLGQGPEFLIYFQGTGAADDSGLPNDRFFAVRPEGSVSTLKIQRTERGDSAVYLCASSGTGTYGYTFGSGTRLTVV.

This clone was seen more than once but under ten times. This CDR3 is CASSNPGQGFETQYF. CDR3 bases: TGTGCCAGCAGCAACCCGGGACAGGGTTTCGAGACCCAGTACTTC. V usage is TRBV21-1 and J usage is TRBJ2-5; the table's TRBD1 call for D was not verified on the DNA. TRBV21-1 is deemed a pseudogene. The CDR3 contains 15 residues.

The chain uses TRBV10-3 and TRBJ2-1, with 11 bases lining up with TRBD2. After removal of 5 bases from V and 8 bases from J, the junction contained 8 bases not matched to a gene. Germline CDR1 ENHRY, CDR2 SYGVKD. The CDR3 spans 15 residues. CDR3: CAISSIAGGRDEQFF. The CDR3 coding sequence is TGTGCCATCAGTTCGATAGCGGGGGGGCGTGATGAGCAGTTCTTC.

The V gene is TRBV2, the J gene TRBJ1-1, with D possibly being TRBD1 (6 bases). The CDR3 has 13 amino acids. Deletions cut 5 bases from V and 4 bases from J, with 11 bases between. Germline V gene lookup returns CDR1 SNHLY and CDR2 FYNNEI. CDR3 protein: CASSSQGTTEAFF. The CDR3 DNA sequence: TGTGCCAGCAGTTCCCAGGGGACCACTGAAGCTTTCTTT. Looking up the rest from reference TRBV2 and TRBJ1-1 gives the full variable domain: EPEVTQTPSHQVTQMGQEVILRCVPISNHLYFYWYRQILGQKVEFLVSFYNNEISEKSEIFDDQFSVERPDGSNFTLKIRSTKLEDSAMYFCASSSQGTTEAFFGQGTRLTVV.

This clone was observed once. The chain has TRBV19 and TRBJ2-7; D uncertain. Germline V gene sequence: CDR1 LNHDA, CDR2 SQIVND (reference sequence). Trimming left V 5 bases short and J 4 bases short, with 3 bases between. The CDR3 sequence is 10 residues long. The CDR3 protein is CASSPYEQYF. DNA for the CDR3: TGTGCCAGTAGTCCTTACGAGCAGTACTTC.

This rearrangement joins TRBV18 to TRBJ1-5; 9 nucleotides align to TRBD1. Trimming removed 0 bases from V and 6 bases from J; junction bases left unmatched: 6. Germline loops: CDR1 KGHSH, CDR2 LQKENI. The CDR3 has 16 amino acids. The chain's CDR3 is CASSPPMGQGRQPQHF. Written as DNA, the CDR3 is TGTGCCAGCTCACCACCGATGGGACAGGGTCGTCAGCCCCAGCATTTT.

The V gene is TRBV11-3, the J gene TRBJ1-2; no firm D call. V lost 1 base, J lost 0 bases, and 9 bases lay in between. CDR1 and CDR2 (germline): SGHNT, YENEEA. The CDR3 contains 15 residues. In DNA form, the CDR3 reads TGTGCCAGCAGCTTAGGAACAGTCTCTAACTATGGCTACACCTTC. Translated, it gives CASSLGTVSNYGYTF.

The chain recombines TRBV10-3 with TRBJ2-7; 10 bases fit TRBD1. J lost 6 bases, V lost 9 bases, and 5 bases had no gene match. The CDR3 totals 12 residues. Germline loops: CDR1 ENHRY, CDR2 SYGVKD. The chain's CDR3 is CAIGTGVIEQYF. CDR3 in DNA: TGTGCCATTGGGACAGGGGTCATCGAGCAGTACTTC.